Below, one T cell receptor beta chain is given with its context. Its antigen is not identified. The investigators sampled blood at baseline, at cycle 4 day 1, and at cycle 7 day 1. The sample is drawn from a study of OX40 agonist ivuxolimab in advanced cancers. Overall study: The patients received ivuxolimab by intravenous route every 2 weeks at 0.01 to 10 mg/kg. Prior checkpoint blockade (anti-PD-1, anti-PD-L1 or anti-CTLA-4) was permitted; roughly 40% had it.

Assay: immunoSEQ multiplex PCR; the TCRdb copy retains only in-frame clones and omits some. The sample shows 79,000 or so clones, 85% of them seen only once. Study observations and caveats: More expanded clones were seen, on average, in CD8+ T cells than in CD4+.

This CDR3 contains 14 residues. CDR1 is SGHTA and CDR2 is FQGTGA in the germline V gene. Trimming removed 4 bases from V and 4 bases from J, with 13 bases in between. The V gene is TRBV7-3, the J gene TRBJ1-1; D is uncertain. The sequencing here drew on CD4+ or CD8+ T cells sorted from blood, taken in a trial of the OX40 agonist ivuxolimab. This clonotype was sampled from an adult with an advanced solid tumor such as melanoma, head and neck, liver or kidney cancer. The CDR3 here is CASSSQARSTEAFF. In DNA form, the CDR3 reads TGTGCCAGCAGCTCTCAGGCGAGGAGCACTGAAGCTTTCTTT.